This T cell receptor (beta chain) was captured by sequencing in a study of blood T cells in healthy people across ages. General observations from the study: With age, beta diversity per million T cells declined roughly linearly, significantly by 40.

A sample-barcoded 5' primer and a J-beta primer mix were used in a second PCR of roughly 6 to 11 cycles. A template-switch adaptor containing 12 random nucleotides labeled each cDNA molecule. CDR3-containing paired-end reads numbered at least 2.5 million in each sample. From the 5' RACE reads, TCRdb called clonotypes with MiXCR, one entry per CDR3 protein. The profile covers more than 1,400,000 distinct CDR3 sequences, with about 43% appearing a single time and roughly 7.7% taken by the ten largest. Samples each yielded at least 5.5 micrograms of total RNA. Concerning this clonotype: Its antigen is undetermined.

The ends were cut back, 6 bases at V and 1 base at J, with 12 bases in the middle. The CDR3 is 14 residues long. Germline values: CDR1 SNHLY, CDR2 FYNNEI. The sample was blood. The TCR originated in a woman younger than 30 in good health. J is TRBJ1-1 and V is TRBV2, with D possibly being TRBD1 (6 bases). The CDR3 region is CASRRTAGNTEAFF. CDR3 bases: TGTGCCAGCAGACGGACAGCAGGGAACACTGAAGCTTTCTTT.